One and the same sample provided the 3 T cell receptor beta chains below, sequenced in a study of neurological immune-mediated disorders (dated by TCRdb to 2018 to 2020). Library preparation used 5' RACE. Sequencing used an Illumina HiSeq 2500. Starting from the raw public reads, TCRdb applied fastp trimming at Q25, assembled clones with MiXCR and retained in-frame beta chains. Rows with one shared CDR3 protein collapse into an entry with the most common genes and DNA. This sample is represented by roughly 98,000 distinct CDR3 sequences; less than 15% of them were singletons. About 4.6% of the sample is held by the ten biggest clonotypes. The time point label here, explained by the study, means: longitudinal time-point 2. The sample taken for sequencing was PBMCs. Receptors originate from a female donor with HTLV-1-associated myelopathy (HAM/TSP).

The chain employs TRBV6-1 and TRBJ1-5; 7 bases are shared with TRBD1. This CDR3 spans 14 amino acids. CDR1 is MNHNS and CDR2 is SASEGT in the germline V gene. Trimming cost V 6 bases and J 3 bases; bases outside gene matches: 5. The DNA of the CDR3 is TGTGCCAGCAGCGTCACAGGGGACAATCAGCCCCAGCATTTT. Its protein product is CASSVTGDNQPQHF.

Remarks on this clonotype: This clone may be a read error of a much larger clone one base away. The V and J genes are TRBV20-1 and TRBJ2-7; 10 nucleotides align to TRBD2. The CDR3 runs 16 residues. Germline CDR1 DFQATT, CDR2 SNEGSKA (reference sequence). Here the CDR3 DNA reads TGCACTGCTAGAGGACGCTATACTAGCGGGGTTAACGAGCAGTACTTC. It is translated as CTARGRYTSGVNEQYF.

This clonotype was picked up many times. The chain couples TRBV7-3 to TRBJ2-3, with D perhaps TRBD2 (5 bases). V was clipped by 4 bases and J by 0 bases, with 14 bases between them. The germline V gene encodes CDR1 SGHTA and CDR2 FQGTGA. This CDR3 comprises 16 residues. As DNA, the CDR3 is TGTGCCAGCAGCTCGGGGTCTCTCGCTAGCACAGATACGCAGTATTTT. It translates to CASSSGSLASTDTQYF.